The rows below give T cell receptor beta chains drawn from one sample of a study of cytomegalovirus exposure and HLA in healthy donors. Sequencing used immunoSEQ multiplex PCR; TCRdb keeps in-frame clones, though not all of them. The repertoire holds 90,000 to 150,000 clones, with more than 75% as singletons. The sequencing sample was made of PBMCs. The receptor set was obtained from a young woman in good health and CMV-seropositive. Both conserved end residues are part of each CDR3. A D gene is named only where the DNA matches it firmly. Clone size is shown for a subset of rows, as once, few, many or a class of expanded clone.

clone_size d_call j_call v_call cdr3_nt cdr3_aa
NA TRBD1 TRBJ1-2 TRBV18 TGTGCCAGCTCACCTTCGAGACAGGGAGTGTTCGTCGGCCATGGCTACACCTTC CASSPSRQGVFVGHGYTF
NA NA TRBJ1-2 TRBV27 TGTGCCAGCAGTTTATTGAGGGAAACACGCCATGGCTACACCTTC CASSLLRETRHGYTF
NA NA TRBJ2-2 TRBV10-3 TGTGCCATCAGTGACAAGAACACCGGGGAGCTGTTTTTT CAISDKNTGELFF
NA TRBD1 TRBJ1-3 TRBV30 TGTGCCTGGAGTCCGGGACAGGGGCCAAGCTCTGGAAACACCATATATTTT CAWSPGQGPSSGNTIYF
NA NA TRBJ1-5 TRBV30 TGTGCCTGGTCCCGAGGGTGGGGGCAGGATCAGCCCCAGCATTTT CAWSRGWGQDQPQHF
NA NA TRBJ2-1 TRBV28 TGTGCCAGCAGTCATCTACCCGACAATGAGCAGTTCTTC CASSHLPDNEQFF
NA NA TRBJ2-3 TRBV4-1 TGCGCCAGCAGCCAAGTGGGGGGGGCCAGGTATCGCACAGATACGCAGTATTTT CASSQVGGARYRTDTQYF
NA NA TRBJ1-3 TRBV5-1 TGCGCCAGCAGCTTGGCCGGGGTCGTCCGGGGAAACACCATATATTTT CASSLAGVVRGNTIYF
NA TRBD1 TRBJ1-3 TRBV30 TGTGCCTGGAGGTGGACAGGGAAAAGAGACACCATATATTTT CAWRWTGKRDTIYF
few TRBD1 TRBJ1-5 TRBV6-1 TGTGCCAGCAGGCCAGGGACAGCGGTAAATCAGCCCCAGCATTTT CASRPGTAVNQPQHF
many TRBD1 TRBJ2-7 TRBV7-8 TGTGCCAGCAGCTTAGCACAGGGGGCCGCCGAGCAGTACTTC CASSLAQGAAEQYF
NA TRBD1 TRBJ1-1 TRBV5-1 TGCGCCAGCAGCTTGGCAACAGGGGAGACTGAAGCTTTCTTT CASSLATGETEAFF
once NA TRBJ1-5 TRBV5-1 TGCGCCAGCAGCGTGGAGGGGTCCTGGCCCCAGCATTTT CASSVEGSWPQHF
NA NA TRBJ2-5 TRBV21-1 TGTGCCACGCTCTCGGGGGAGACCCAGTACTTC CATLSGETQYF
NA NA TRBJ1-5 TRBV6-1 TGTGCCAGCAGCCCAGGGAATAGGGGCAATCAGCCCCAGCATTTT CASSPGNRGNQPQHF
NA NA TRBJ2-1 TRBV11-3 TGTGCCAGCAGCCCTCGCTCGTCGAGCGGGCACCACAATGAGCAGTTCTTC CASSPRSSSGHHNEQFF
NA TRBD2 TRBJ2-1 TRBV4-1 TGCGCCAGCAGCCAATTGCCGACTAGCGGGAGGGCCCTAACCTACAATGAGCAGTTCTTC CASSQLPTSGRALTYNEQFF
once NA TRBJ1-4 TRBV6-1 TGTGCCAGCAGTGTCGGAGGGCGAGGGGAAAAACTGTTTTTT CASSVGGRGEKLFF
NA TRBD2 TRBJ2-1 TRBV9 TGTGCCAGCAGCGTAGTCGGAGCGGGAGCGGGCGGCAATGAGCAGTTCTTC CASSVVGAGAGGNEQFF
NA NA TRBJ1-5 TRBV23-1 TGCGCCGCGTACAGGCAGGACAGTTACAATCAGCCCCAGCATTTT CAAYRQDSYNQPQHF
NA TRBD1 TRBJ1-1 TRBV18 TGTGCCAGCTCACCAGTGGGACAGGAGGGAACGGCTGAAGCTTTCTTT CASSPVGQEGTAEAFF
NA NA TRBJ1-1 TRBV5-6 TGTGCCAGCAGCTTGATGGGGGCCTGGAACACTGAAGCTTTCTTT CASSLMGAWNTEAFF
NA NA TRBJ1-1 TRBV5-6 TGTGCCAGCAGCTTGGGCCGCGTGATTTTGAACACTGAAGCTTTCTTT CASSLGRVILNTEAFF
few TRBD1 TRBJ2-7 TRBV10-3 TGTGCCATCAGTGAGTCGGGACAGCACTACGAGCAGTACTTC CAISESGQHYEQYF
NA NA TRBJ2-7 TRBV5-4 TGTGCCAGCAGCTTGGGACAGCGCCGCGAGCAGTACTTC CASSLGQRREQYF
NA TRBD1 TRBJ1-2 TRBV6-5 TGTGCCAGCAGTTACTCACTGGGGACAGGGGGCGGCTACACCTTC CASSYSLGTGGGYTF
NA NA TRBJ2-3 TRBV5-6 TGTGCCAGCAGCCCAGGGTCCGGTACGCAGTATTTT CASSPGSGTQYF
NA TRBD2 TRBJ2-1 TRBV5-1 TGCGCCAGCAGCCCCTCCGGGACTAGCGGGGAATACAATGAGCAGTTCTTC CASSPSGTSGEYNEQFF